The T cell receptor (beta chain) under discussion was sequenced for a study of shared clonotypes between healthy human individuals. Study information: Each donor had three CD4 naive, three CD4 memory, two CD8 naive and one CD8 memory plate.

Trimming shortened V by 1 base and J by 5 bases, and 5 bases separated the two germline ends. The CDR3 extends over 12 amino acids. Germline V gene data show CDR1 as LNHNV and CDR2 as YYDKDF (reference sequence). Methods used by the authors: From ImmunoSEQ came sequences covering only the junction and carrying no quality scores, so filtering differed. Profiling relied on immunoSEQ multiplex PCR, and the TCRdb table lists in-frame clones only, not all of them. Clone size and the V and J calls come from that table; the DNA yielded D and trimming. The profile covers 2 million to 2.5 million clones, with 90% to 95% appearing a single time and 0.13% taken by the ten largest.

Sequencing was performed on naive CD4+ T cells sorted from blood. Subset reported: CD45RA+ positively selected. The receptor was isolated from a man aged 18 to 29 in good health. The V call is TRBV15, the J call TRBJ2-5; TRBD1 or TRBD2 may be the D gene (5 bases each). The CDR3, as DNA: TGTGCCACCAGCAGAGGGGGGGAGACCCAGTACTTC. This translates into CATSRGGETQYF.